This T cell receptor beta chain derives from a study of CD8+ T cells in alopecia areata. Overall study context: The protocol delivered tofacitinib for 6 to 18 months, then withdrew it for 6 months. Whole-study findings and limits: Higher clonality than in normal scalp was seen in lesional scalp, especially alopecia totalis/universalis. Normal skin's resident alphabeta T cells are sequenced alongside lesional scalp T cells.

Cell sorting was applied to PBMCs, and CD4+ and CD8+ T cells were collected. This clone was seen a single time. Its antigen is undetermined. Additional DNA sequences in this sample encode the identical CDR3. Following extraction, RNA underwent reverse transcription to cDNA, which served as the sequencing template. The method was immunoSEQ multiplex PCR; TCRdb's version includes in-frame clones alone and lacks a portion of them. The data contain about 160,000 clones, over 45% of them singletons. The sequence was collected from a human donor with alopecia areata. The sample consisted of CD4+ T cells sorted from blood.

CDR3 protein: CSVRGNLNTEAFF. The DNA for the CDR3 is TGCAGCGTTCGTGGTAACCTGAACACTGAAGCTTTCTTT. The V call is TRBV29-1, the J call TRBJ1-1; D ambiguous. This CDR3 spans 13 amino acids. In germline, CDR1 is SQVTM, CDR2 ANQGSEA. Between the trimmed V and J ends, which lost 5 bases and 0 bases, there was a span of 10 bases.